Listed below are T cell receptor beta chains from one sample, sequenced in a study of cytomegalovirus exposure and HLA in healthy donors. TCRdb's copy holds only in-frame clones and misses some; the assay was immunoSEQ multiplex PCR. The sample lists under 200,000 clones, 84% occurring once. The sequencing input was PBMCs. These receptors came from a man aged 25 to 40 in good health and CMV-seronegative. CDR3s include the opening cysteine and the closing phenylalanine or tryptophan. Fields, in order: J gene, V gene, clone size, D gene, CDR3 protein, CDR3 DNA. D genes are given only for firm matches. Clone size is stated in some rows and not others, as once, few, many or a class when expanded.

J gene: TRBJ2-3; V gene: TRBV4-2; clone size: .; D gene: TRBD2; CDR3 protein: CASSQQSGVRPDTQYF; CDR3 DNA: TGTGCCAGCAGCCAACAAAGCGGGGTCAGGCCAGATACGCAGTATTTT
J gene: TRBJ2-1; V gene: TRBV30; clone size: .; D gene: .; CDR3 protein: CAWSAPPTTNEQFF; CDR3 DNA: TGTGCCTGGAGTGCCCCACCGACTACCAATGAGCAGTTCTTC
J gene: TRBJ2-5; V gene: TRBV5-1; clone size: once; D gene: .; CDR3 protein: CASSLLASETQYF; CDR3 DNA: TGCGCCAGCAGCTTATTAGCTTCAGAGACCCAGTACTTC
J gene: TRBJ1-2; V gene: TRBV7-8; clone size: .; D gene: .; CDR3 protein: CASSHGTDEFGYTF; CDR3 DNA: TGTGCCAGCAGCCACGGAACAGACGAATTTGGCTACACCTTC
J gene: TRBJ2-7; V gene: TRBV19; clone size: .; D gene: TRBD2; CDR3 protein: CASSPLSSGGSSYEQYF; CDR3 DNA: TGTGCCAGTAGTCCCCTGAGTAGCGGGGGAAGCTCCTACGAGCAGTACTTC
J gene: TRBJ2-7; V gene: TRBV20-1; clone size: .; D gene: .; CDR3 protein: CSGQGPYEQYF; CDR3 DNA: TGCAGTGGTCAGGGGCCCTACGAGCAGTACTTC
J gene: TRBJ2-5; V gene: TRBV11-2; clone size: .; D gene: TRBD2; CDR3 protein: CASSPLAGGRETQYF; CDR3 DNA: TGTGCCAGCAGCCCGCTAGCGGGGGGGCGTGAGACCCAGTACTTC
J gene: TRBJ2-2; V gene: TRBV28; clone size: .; D gene: .; CDR3 protein: CASSSGHPLDWSGELFF; CDR3 DNA: TGTGCCAGCAGTTCGGGACACCCACTCGACTGGAGCGGGGAGCTGTTTTTT
J gene: TRBJ2-7; V gene: TRBV5-6; clone size: few; D gene: .; CDR3 protein: CASSLTPGRSYEQYF; CDR3 DNA: TGTGCCAGCAGCTTGACCCCAGGGCGCTCCTACGAGCAGTACTTC
J gene: TRBJ1-1; V gene: TRBV27; clone size: .; D gene: .; CDR3 protein: CASSLTVNTEAFF; CDR3 DNA: TGTGCCAGCAGTTTGACAGTGAACACTGAAGCTTTCTTT
J gene: TRBJ1-2; V gene: TRBV4-1; clone size: .; D gene: .; CDR3 protein: CASSAQTYTPYGYTF; CDR3 DNA: TGCGCCAGCAGCGCTCAGACATACACTCCGTATGGCTACACCTTC
J gene: TRBJ1-6; V gene: TRBV6-1; clone size: .; D gene: .; CDR3 protein: CASCTVVDSPLHF; CDR3 DNA: TGTGCCAGCTGTACAGTCGTGGATTCACCCCTCCACTTT
J gene: TRBJ2-5; V gene: TRBV6-5; clone size: .; D gene: TRBD1; CDR3 protein: CASSATGAGAQYF; CDR3 DNA: TGTGCCAGCAGTGCCACAGGGGCAGGGGCCCAGTACTTC
J gene: TRBJ2-1; V gene: TRBV5-8; clone size: .; D gene: TRBD1; CDR3 protein: CASDRGTGRNEQFF; CDR3 DNA: TGTGCCAGCGACCGCGGGACAGGTCGCAATGAGCAGTTCTTC
J gene: TRBJ2-3; V gene: TRBV5-1; clone size: .; D gene: .; CDR3 protein: CASSLPGSTDTQYF; CDR3 DNA: TGCGCCAGCAGCTTGCCCGGGAGCACAGATACGCAGTATTTT
J gene: TRBJ1-3; V gene: TRBV6-5; clone size: .; D gene: .; CDR3 protein: CASSLGFPSGNTIYF; CDR3 DNA: TGTGCCAGCAGTTTGGGCTTCCCCTCTGGAAACACCATATATTTT
J gene: TRBJ2-7; V gene: TRBV7-6; clone size: once; D gene: TRBD1; CDR3 protein: CASSRDRGLGDEQYF; CDR3 DNA: TGTGCCAGCAGCCGCGACAGGGGCCTAGGGGACGAGCAGTACTTC
J gene: TRBJ2-2; V gene: TRBV10-2; clone size: .; D gene: .; CDR3 protein: CASRVTALTGELFF; CDR3 DNA: TGCGCCAGCAGAGTTACAGCCCTCACCGGGGAGCTGTTTTTT
J gene: TRBJ2-3; V gene: TRBV4-1; clone size: .; D gene: .; CDR3 protein: CASSQDRGTTDTQYF; CDR3 DNA: TGCGCCAGCAGCCAAGACAGGGGCACAACAGATACGCAGTATTTT
J gene: TRBJ2-4; V gene: TRBV25-1; clone size: .; D gene: TRBD1; CDR3 protein: CASSLGGTGGDIQYF; CDR3 DNA: TGTGCCAGCAGTTTAGGGGGGACAGGGGGTGACATTCAGTACTTC
J gene: TRBJ1-1; V gene: TRBV19; clone size: once; D gene: .; CDR3 protein: CASAPGTIPIGTEAFF; CDR3 DNA: TGTGCCAGCGCCCCGGGGACAATCCCTATTGGCACTGAAGCTTTCTTT
J gene: TRBJ1-1; V gene: TRBV4-1; clone size: .; D gene: .; CDR3 protein: CASSQVTGNTEAFF; CDR3 DNA: TGCGCCAGCAGCCAAGTGACAGGGAACACTGAAGCTTTCTTT
J gene: TRBJ1-2; V gene: TRBV5-4; clone size: .; D gene: TRBD1; CDR3 protein: CASSLDRQGRPYGYTF; CDR3 DNA: TGTGCCAGCAGCTTGGACCGACAGGGGCGTCCCTATGGCTACACCTTC
J gene: TRBJ1-5; V gene: TRBV28; clone size: .; D gene: .; CDR3 protein: CASSRPRALDQPQHF; CDR3 DNA: TGTGCCAGCAGCCGGCCCAGGGCCTTGGACCAGCCCCAGCATTTT
J gene: TRBJ2-1; V gene: TRBV30; clone size: .; D gene: TRBD2; CDR3 protein: CAWVLAGPYNEQFF; CDR3 DNA: TGTGCCTGGGTTCTAGCGGGGCCATACAATGAGCAGTTCTTC
J gene: TRBJ1-6; V gene: TRBV23-1; clone size: .; D gene: TRBD1; CDR3 protein: CASRPGQSNSPLHF; CDR3 DNA: TGCGCCAGCAGGCCGGGACAGAGTAATTCACCCCTCCACTTT